This section outlines one T cell receptor (beta chain) sequence together with its context. The antigen is undetermined. The data derive from a study of T cell repertoires in cytomegalovirus infection. Overall study context: CMV epitopes used comprised recently identified HLA-C-restricted ones and well-studied HLA-B-restricted ones. CMV infection and matching HLA type were both indicated by public TCR beta signatures.

Study-wide results and caveats: The ex vivo response was dominated by HLA-C-restricted CMV-specific TCR beta clonotypes. The cumulative frequency of public TCR beta families distinguished individuals who carried CMV together with the relevant HLA.

One entry per CDR3 protein results from TCRdb running MiXCR on the reads. The sample has 700,000 to 900,000 distinct CDR3 sequences, almost 30% seen once. Sequenced material: cultured CD8+ T cells from PBMCs, taken from culture after CMV antigen stimulation. The clonotype comes from a human donor in good health (CMV status not recorded). Some clones in this sample may be carry-over from other donors' samples.

As DNA, the CDR3 is TGTGCCAGTAGTGCCGCTAGCGGGGAGGGATACGAGCAGTACTTC. It encodes CASSAASGEGYEQYF. The chain links TRBV19 to TRBJ2-7, with 9 positions matching TRBD2. The germline gives CDR1 LNHDA, CDR2 SQIVND (reference sequence). This CDR3 spans 15 amino acids. V shed 5 bases, J shed 4 bases, and the junction held 9 bases outside the gene matches.